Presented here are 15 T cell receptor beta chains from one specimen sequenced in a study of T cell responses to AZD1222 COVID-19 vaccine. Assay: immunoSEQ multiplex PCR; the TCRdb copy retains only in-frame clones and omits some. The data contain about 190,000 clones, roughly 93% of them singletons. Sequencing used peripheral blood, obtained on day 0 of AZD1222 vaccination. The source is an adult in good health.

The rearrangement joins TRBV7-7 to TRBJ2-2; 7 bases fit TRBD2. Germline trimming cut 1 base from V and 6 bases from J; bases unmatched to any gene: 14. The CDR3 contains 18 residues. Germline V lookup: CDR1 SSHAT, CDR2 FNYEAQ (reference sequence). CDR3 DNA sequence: TGTGCCAGCAGCTTAGTAGCACCCGGACTAGATGGGTCCGGGGAGCTGTTTTTT. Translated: CASSLVAPGLDGSGELFF.

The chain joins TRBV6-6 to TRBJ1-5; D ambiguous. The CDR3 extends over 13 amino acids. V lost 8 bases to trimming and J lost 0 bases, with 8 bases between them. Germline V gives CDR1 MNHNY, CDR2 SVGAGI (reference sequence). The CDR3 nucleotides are TGTGCCAGCGGAGGTAATAGCAATCAGCCCCAGCATTTT. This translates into CASGGNSNQPQHF.

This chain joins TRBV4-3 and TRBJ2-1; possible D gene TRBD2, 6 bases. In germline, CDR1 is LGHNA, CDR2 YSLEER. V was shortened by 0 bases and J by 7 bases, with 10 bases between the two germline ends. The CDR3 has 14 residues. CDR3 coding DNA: TGCGCCAGCAGCCAAGAGGCGACTAGGAATGAGCAGTTCTTC. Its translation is CASSQEATRNEQFF.

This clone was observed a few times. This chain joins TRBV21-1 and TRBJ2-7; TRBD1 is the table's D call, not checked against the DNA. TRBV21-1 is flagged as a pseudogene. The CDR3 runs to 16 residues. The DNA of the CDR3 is TGTGCCAGCACCAAAGGAGGACAGGGAGAAGGCTACGAGCAGTACTTC. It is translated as CASTKGGQGEGYEQYF.

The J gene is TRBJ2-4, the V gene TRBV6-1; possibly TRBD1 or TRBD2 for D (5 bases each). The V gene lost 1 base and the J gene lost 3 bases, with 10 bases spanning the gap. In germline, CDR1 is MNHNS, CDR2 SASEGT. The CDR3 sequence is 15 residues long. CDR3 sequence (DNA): TGTGCCAGCAGTGAAGGAGGGGCGGACAAAAACATTCAGTACTTC. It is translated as CASSEGGADKNIQYF.

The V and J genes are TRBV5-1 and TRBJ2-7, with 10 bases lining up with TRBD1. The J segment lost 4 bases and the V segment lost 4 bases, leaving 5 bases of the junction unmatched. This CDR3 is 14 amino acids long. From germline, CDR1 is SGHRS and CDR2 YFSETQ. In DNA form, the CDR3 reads TGCGCCAGCAGCCGCGACAGGGGGCGATACGAGCAGTACTTC. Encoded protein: CASSRDRGRYEQYF.

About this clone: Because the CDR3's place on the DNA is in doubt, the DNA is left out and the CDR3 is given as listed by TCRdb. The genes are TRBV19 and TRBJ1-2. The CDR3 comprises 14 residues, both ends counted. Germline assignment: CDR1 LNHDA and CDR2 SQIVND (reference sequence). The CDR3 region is CASTSADWRNGYTF.

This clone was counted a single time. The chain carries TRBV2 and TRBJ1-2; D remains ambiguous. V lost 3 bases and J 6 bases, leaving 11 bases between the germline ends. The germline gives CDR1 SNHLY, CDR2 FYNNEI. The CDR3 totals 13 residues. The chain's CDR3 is CASSESRVDGYTF. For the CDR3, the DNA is TGTGCCAGCAGTGAGAGTCGAGTTGATGGCTACACCTTC.

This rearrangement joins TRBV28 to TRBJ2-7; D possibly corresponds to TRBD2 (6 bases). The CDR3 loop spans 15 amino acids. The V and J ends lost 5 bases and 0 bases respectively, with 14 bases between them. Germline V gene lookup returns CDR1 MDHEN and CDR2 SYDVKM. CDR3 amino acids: CASSTWRGASYEQYF. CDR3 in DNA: TGTGCCAGCAGTACCTGGAGGGGAGCCTCCTACGAGCAGTACTTC.

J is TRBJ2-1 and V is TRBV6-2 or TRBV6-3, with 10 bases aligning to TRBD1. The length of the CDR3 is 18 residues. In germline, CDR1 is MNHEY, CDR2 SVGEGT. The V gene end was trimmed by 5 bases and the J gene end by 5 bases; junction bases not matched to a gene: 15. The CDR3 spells CASSLSKTGGGLDNEQFF. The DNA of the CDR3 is TGTGCCAGCAGTCTAAGCAAGACAGGGGGCGGCTTAGACAATGAGCAGTTCTTC.

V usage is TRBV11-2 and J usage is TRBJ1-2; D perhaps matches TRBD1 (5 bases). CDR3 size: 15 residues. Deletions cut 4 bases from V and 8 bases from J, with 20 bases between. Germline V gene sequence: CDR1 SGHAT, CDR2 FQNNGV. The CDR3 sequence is CASSSPQSGTGGYTF. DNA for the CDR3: TGTGCCAGCAGCTCCCCCCAGTCGGGGACTGGGGGCTACACCTTC.

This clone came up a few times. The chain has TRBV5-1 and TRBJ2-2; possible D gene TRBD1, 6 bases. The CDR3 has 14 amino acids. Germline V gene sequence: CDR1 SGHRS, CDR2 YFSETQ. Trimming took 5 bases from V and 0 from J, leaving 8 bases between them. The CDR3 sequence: CASSQGSNTGELFF. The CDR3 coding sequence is TGCGCCAGCAGTCAGGGGTCGAACACCGGGGAGCTGTTTTTT. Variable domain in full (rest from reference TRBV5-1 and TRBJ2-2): KAGVTQTPRYLIKTRGQQVTLSCSPISGHRSVSWYQQTPGQGLQFLFEYFSETQRNKGNFPGRFSGRQFSNSRSEMNVSTLELGDSALYLCASSQGSNTGELFFGEGSRLTVL.

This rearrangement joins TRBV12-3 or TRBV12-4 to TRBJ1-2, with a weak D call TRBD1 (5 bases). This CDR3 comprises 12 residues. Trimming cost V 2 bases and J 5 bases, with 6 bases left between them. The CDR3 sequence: CASSLRGYGYTF. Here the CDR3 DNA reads TGTGCCAGCAGTTTACGGGGGTATGGCTACACCTTC.

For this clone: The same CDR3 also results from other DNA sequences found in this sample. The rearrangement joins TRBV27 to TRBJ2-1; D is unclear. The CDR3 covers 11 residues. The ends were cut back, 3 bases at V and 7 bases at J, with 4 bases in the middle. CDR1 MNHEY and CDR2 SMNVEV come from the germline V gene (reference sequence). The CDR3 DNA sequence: TGTGCCAGCAGTTTGGGGAATGAGCAGTTCTTC. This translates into CASSLGNEQFF.

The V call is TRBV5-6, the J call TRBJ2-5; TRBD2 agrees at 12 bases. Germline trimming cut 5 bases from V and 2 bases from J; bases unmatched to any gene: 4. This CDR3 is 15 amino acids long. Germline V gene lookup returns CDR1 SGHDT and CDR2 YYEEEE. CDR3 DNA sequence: TGTGCCAGCAGTTACGGACTAGCGGGACAAGAGACCCAGTACTTC. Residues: CASSYGLAGQETQYF.